The clone carrying this T cell receptor beta chain occurred a few times. Its antigen is not known. This record belongs to a study of blood T cells in healthy people across ages. V lost 6 bases and J lost 5, with 13 bases in between. Germline V lookup: CDR1 SEHNR, CDR2 FQNEAQ (reference sequence). CDR3 length: 13 residues. Next came a second PCR, run for about 6 to 11 cycles, which used a sample-barcoded 5' primer along with a J-beta primer mix. MiXCR, applied by TCRdb to the 5' RACE reads, yields one record per CDR3 protein. The sample consists of around 990,000 distinct CDR3 sequences, 20% to 25% of them appearing once. Findings and limits, study-wide: Naive T cell percentage and TCR beta diversity correlated strongly.

Another study also made use of these data, one on T cells of mothers and their children.

The receptor was isolated from a girl aged 2-10 years in good health. Sequenced sample: blood. The V and J genes are TRBV7-9 and TRBJ2-5; D remains ambiguous. The CDR3 DNA is TGTGCCAGCAGGGATACGATGGGGGAGACCCAGTACTTC. This gives the protein CASRDTMGETQYF.